A selection of T cell receptor beta chains follows, all from one sample in a study of beta chain features in type 1 diabetes. Assay used: immunoSEQ multiplex PCR; TCRdb lists only in-frame clones, some missing. The profile shows 600,000 or so clones, around an eighth of them singletons. The sample was naive CD4+ T cells from blood. Receptors originate from a man aged 25 to 40 with type 1 diabetes. The conserved cysteine and the conserved F or W are not part of the CDR3 here. D genes are given only for firm matches. Clone size appears in some rows only: once, few, many, or a class for an expanded clone.

d_call,cdr3_length,v_call,clone_size,j_call,cdr3_aa
TRBD1,12,TRBV2,few,TRBJ1-5,ASVGQGLNQPQH
.,12,TRBV27,.,TRBJ2-7,ASKPGQIPYEQY
.,13,TRBV7-9,few,TRBJ2-7,ASSRLDIPNYEQY
TRBD1,14,TRBV5-4,few,TRBJ1-3,ASSLVTGGFGNTIY
TRBD1,10,TRBV5-6,.,TRBJ2-1,ASSLQGNEQF
.,10,TRBV5-4,few,TRBJ2-7,ASSSQNYEQY
.,11,TRBV19,.,TRBJ2-5,ASSFQGRETQY
.,8,TRBV20-1,few,TRBJ2-5,SARKETQY
.,11,TRBV15,.,TRBJ2-5,ATSPPDKETQY
.,11,TRBV28,.,TRBJ1-6,ASSLVGDSPLH
.,13,TRBV18,few,TRBJ1-3,ASSPTTGSGNTIY
.,12,TRBV5-4,.,TRBJ1-1,ASSPAGLNTEAF
.,16,TRBV4-3,.,TRBJ2-2,ASSLPRQGSANTGELF
.,9,TRBV7-9,few,TRBJ1-1,ASSPMPGAF
.,13,TRBV9,few,TRBJ2-2,ASSAEGGHTGELF
.,13,TRBV19,.,TRBJ2-1,ASTSFGTVNNEQF
TRBD1,12,TRBV10-3,.,TRBJ1-1,AIRAGDRGTEAF
.,10,TRBV19,few,TRBJ2-2,ASSIDAGELF
.,13,TRBV10-2,few,TRBJ2-3,ATRVSLRSTDTQY
.,13,TRBV30,few,TRBJ1-4,AWTTQAATNEKLF
.,15,TRBV4-3,.,TRBJ1-3,ASSQDLAEFTGNTIY
.,12,TRBV5-1,few,TRBJ2-5,ASSYGANQETQY
TRBD1,14,TRBV7-2,.,TRBJ1-2,ASSSPGQAVGRGYT
TRBD2,14,TRBV13,.,TRBJ2-7,ASSSPGLAGSYEQY
.,12,TRBV9,few,TRBJ2-7,ASSVAHTRDEQY